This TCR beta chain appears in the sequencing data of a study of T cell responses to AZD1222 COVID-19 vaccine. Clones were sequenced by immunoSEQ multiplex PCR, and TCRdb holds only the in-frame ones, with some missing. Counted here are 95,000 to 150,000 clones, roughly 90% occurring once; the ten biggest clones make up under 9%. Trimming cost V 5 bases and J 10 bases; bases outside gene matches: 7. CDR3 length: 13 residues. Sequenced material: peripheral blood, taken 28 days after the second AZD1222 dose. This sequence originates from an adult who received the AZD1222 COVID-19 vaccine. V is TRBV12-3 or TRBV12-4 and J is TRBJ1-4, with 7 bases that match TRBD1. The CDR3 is CASSPQGGRKLFF. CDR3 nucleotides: TGTGCCAGCAGTCCCCAGGGGGGGCGAAAACTGTTTTTT.